This T cell receptor beta chain originates from a study of cytomegalovirus exposure and HLA in healthy donors. In the case of this clone: Its matching antigen is unknown.

Broader study findings: It was reported that TCR beta sequences correctly inferred the HLA-A and HLA-B alleles for most subjects. Some V segments could not be told apart, so they were left out, TRBV6-2 and TRBV6-3 among them. In a later analysis, HLA-associated beta chains showed higher expansion and lower generation probabilities than comparable chains.

The primer mix had 60 Vbeta and 13 Jbeta primers. Data came from immunoSEQ multiplex PCR; TCRdb stores just in-frame clones and leaves some out. The sample lists 160,000 or so clones, 80% seen once, with approximately 4.8% in the top ten. The germline gives CDR1 SGHVS, CDR2 FQNEAQ. V dropped 5 bases and J dropped 4; count of bases not matched to a gene: 5. The CDR3 totals 14 residues. This receptor was identified in a man aged 25 to 40 in good health and CMV-seronegative. The sequenced sample consisted of PBMCs. The gene calls are TRBV7-8 and TRBJ2-7, with 10 bases lining up with TRBD2. The CDR3 loop is CASSRPGLAYEQYF. The DNA for the CDR3 is TGTGCCAGCAGCAGACCGGGACTAGCGTACGAGCAGTACTTC.